A single sample gave rise to the 7 T cell receptor beta chains below, sequenced in a study of blood T cells in healthy people across ages. Next came a second PCR, run for roughly 6 to 11 cycles, which used a sample-barcoded 5' primer along with a J-beta primer mix. From the 5' RACE reads, TCRdb called clonotypes with MiXCR, one entry per CDR3 protein. Seen here are 600,000 or so distinct CDR3 sequences, 40% to 55% observed once, and the top ten hold around 23%. The sample comprised blood. Receptor source: an elderly man in good health.

Concerning this clonotype itself: One end of the junction is discordant with germline, which a read error may explain. The rearrangement uses TRBV6-6 and TRBJ2-1, with D perhaps TRBD1 or TRBD2 (5 bases each). The CDR3 length is 12 residues. The V gene's germline CDR1 is MNHNY and CDR2 SVGAGI (reference sequence). This CDR3 reads CTSRGAYNEQFF. In nucleotides, the CDR3 is TGTACCAGCAGAGGGGCTTACAATGAGCAGTTCTTC.

The V call is TRBV5-1, the J call TRBJ2-1, with 11 bases aligning to TRBD2. V was pared by 4 bases and J by 5 bases, with 11 bases of the junction left unmatched. The CDR3 loop spans 17 amino acids. The germline gives CDR1 SGHRS, CDR2 YFSETQ. In DNA form, the CDR3 reads TGCGCCAGCAGCACTGCCCTAGCGGGGGGATTCAACAATGAGCAGTTCTTC. Protein product: CASSTALAGGFNNEQFF.

Notes on this clonotype: This may stem from a read error, because a much larger clone lies one nucleotide away. The chain couples TRBV6-5 to TRBJ2-7; 7 bases match TRBD2. Germline V gene data show CDR1 as MNHEY and CDR2 as SVGAGI. This CDR3 is built from 14 residues. V dropped 5 bases and J dropped 7; count of bases not matched to a gene: 11. The CDR3 region is CASSVGGSLGEQYF. In DNA, the CDR3 is TGTGCCAGCAGTGTCGGGGGGAGTCTTGGGGAGCAGTACTTC.

This clonotype has a handful of counts. V is TRBV10-3 and J is TRBJ2-3; possible D gene TRBD1, 5 bases. V lost 4 bases, J lost 14 bases, and 13 bases lay in between. Germline V gene sequence: CDR1 ENHRY, CDR2 SYGVKD. This CDR3 has 11 residues. CDR3 protein: CAISGNTGVYF. The CDR3 nucleotides are TGTGCCATCAGTGGGAATACAGGAGTGTATTTT.

V is TRBV6-2 or TRBV6-3 and J is TRBJ2-7; 8 nucleotides match TRBD2. This CDR3 contains 17 residues. From germline, CDR1 is MNHEY and CDR2 SVGEGT. V lost 2 bases, J lost 3 bases, and 12 bases stayed unmatched. In nucleotides, the CDR3 is TGTGCCAGCAGTTACGTCGTCGGGAGGGACTGGCACTACGAGCAGTACTTC. Its protein product is CASSYVVGRDWHYEQYF.

The chain recombines TRBV24-1 with TRBJ1-1, with a tentative D call TRBD1 (6 bases). From germline, CDR1 is KGHDR and CDR2 SFDVKD. Trimming took off 0 bases at V and 6 bases at J, with 16 bases between the two ends. The CDR3 is 16 amino acids. CDR3 coding DNA: TGTGCCACCAGTGATTTGACGGGACATATGGACGCTGAAGCTTTCTTT. Translated: CATSDLTGHMDAEAFF.

This chain joins TRBV4-1 and TRBJ1-4; D possibly corresponds to TRBD1 (5 bases). CDR1 and CDR2 from the germline V gene are MGHRA and YSYEKL. Trimming shortened V by 2 bases and J by 7 bases, and 17 bases separated the two germline ends. The CDR3 has 16 amino acids. The CDR3 loop reads CASSQISGRLGEKLFF. CDR3 in DNA: TGCGCCAGCAGCCAAATCTCGGGGCGACTGGGTGAAAAACTGTTTTTT.